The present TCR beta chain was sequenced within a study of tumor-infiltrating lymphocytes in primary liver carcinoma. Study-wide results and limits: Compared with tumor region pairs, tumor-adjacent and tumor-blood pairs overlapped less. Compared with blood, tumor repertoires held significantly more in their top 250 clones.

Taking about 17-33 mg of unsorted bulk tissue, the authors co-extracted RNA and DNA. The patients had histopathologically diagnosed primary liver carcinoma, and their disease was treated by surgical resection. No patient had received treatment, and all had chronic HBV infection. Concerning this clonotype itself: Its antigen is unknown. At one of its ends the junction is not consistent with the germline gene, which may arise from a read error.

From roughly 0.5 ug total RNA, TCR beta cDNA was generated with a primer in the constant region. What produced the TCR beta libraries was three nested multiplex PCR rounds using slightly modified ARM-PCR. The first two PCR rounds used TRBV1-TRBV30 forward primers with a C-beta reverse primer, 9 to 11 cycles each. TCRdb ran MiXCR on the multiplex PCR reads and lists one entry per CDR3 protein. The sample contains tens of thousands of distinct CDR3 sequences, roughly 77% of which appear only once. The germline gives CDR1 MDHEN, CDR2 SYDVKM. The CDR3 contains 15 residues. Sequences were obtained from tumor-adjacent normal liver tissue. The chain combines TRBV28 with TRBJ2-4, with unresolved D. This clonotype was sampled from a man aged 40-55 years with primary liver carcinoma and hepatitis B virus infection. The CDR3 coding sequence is TGTGCTAGCAGCCCTCCCGGGTTGGCCAGAAACACTAAGTACTTC. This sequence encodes CASSPPGLARNTKYF.